These 30 T cell receptor beta chains share one sample of origin, sequenced in a study of blood T cell repertoires in COVID-19. Some clones are missing from TCRdb's copy, which holds only in-frame ones; the method was immunoSEQ multiplex PCR. The table lists hundreds of thousands of clones, about nine tenths of them singletons. The sample consisted of peripheral blood. All receptors come from a man in his fifties with acute or convalescent COVID-19.

This clone was recorded only once. The genes are TRBV7-8 and TRBJ1-1; tentatively, D is TRBD1 (5 bases). Germline V gene lookup returns CDR1 SGHVS and CDR2 FQNEAQ. CDR3 size: 16 residues. Deletions cut 1 base from V and 0 bases from J, with 12 bases between. The DNA of the CDR3 is TGTGCCAGCAGCTTAGGACAGCGCAAAATGAACACTGAAGCTTTCTTT. As protein: CASSLGQRKMNTEAFF.

The J gene is TRBJ1-2, the V gene TRBV30, with TRBD1 as a possible D gene (6 bases). Germline CDR1 reads GTSNPN; CDR2 reads SVGIG (reference sequence). The CDR3 totals 15 residues. V lost 2 bases, J lost 0 bases, and 13 bases lay in between. The CDR3: CAWSPGQFSNYGYTF. CDR3 bases: TGTGCCTGGAGTCCGGGACAATTCTCTAACTATGGCTACACCTTC.

The chain links TRBV19 to TRBJ1-1; no reliable D call. V gave up 6 bases and J gave up 6 bases, with 17 bases separating them. CDR1 is LNHDA, CDR2 SQIVND, per germline (reference sequence). This CDR3 comprises 14 residues. The DNA of the CDR3 is TGTGCCAGTAGGTTGACGGAGAGGAGTCCTGAAGCTTTCTTT. Amino acids: CASRLTERSPEAFF.

The chain uses TRBV10-3 and TRBJ2-1; 11 bases are shared with TRBD2. CDR1 and CDR2 from the germline V gene are ENHRY and SYGVKD. Trimming took 4 bases from V and 1 from J; bases not matched to a gene: 9. CDR3 length equals 18 residues. CDR3 nucleotide sequence: TGTGCCATCAGTGGCCCAAGAATAGCGGGGGGGTCCTACAATGAGCAGTTCTTC. Encoded protein: CAISGPRIAGGSYNEQFF.

This chain joins TRBV30 and TRBJ1-2; the D is unclear. The CDR3 contains 16 residues. The germline V gene has CDR1 GTSNPN and CDR2 SVGIG (reference sequence). V shed 2 bases and J shed 1 base, with 17 bases lying between them. Written as DNA, the CDR3 is TGTGCCTGGAGTAGGCAGCATAGCCTCCTTAACTATGGCTACACCTTC. It encodes CAWSRQHSLLNYGYTF.

The chain has TRBV15 and TRBJ1-2; the match to TRBD1 covers 10 bases. Germline V CDR1 and CDR2: LNHNV, YYDKDF (reference sequence). The J segment lost 3 bases and the V segment lost 5 bases, leaving 3 bases of the junction unmatched. The CDR3 covers 14 residues. The CDR3 region is CATSLGTGDYGYTF. The CDR3 region has the DNA TGTGCCACCAGCTTAGGGACAGGGGACTATGGCTACACCTTC. Combining the CDR3 with reference TRBV15 and TRBJ1-2 gives the whole variable domain DAMVIQNPRYQVTQFGKPVTLSCSQTLNHNVMYWYQQKSSQAPKLLFHYYDKDFNNEADTPDNFQSRRPNTSFCFLDIRSPGLGDTAMYLCATSLGTGDYGYTFGSGTRLTVV.

The CDR3 bases are TGTGCCAGCAGCTCTCCGGGACAAATACTCTACGAGCAGTACTTC. This translates into CASSSPGQILYEQYF. V and J are TRBV3-1 (or the pseudogene TRBV3-2) and TRBJ2-7, with a tentative D call TRBD1 (6 bases). The CDR3 runs to 15 residues. Between the trimmed V and J ends, which lost 5 bases and 3 bases, there was a span of 17 bases. Germline assignment: CDR1 LGHDT and CDR2 YNNKEL (reference sequence).

The chain couples TRBV5-1 to TRBJ1-3; D is perhaps TRBD1 (5 bases). The CDR3 spans 17 residues. Germline CDR1 reads SGHRS; CDR2 reads YFSETQ. With 3 bases removed from V and 2 bases from J, the gap between germline ends came to 18 bases. The CDR3 loop is CASSSDNRGEPGNTIYF. The CDR3 DNA sequence: TGCGCCAGCAGCTCTGACAATCGGGGGGAACCTGGAAACACCATATATTTT. Supplemented by reference TRBV5-1 and TRBJ1-3, the full variable domain reads KAGVTQTPRYLIKTRGQQVTLSCSPISGHRSVSWYQQTPGQGLQFLFEYFSETQRNKGNFPGRFSGRQFSNSRSEMNVSTLELGDSALYLCASSSDNRGEPGNTIYFGEGSWLTVV.

This clone showed up just a few times. The chain couples TRBV7-9 to TRBJ1-2, with D possibly TRBD1 on 5 matching bases. Germline lookup yields CDR1 SEHNR and CDR2 FQNEAQ (reference sequence). The CDR3 contains 13 residues. Trimming left V 1 base short and J 6 bases short, with 9 bases between. The CDR3 reads CASSLDWGDGYTF. The CDR3 nucleotides are TGTGCCAGCAGCTTAGATTGGGGCGATGGCTACACCTTC.

The genes are TRBV5-1 and TRBJ2-7, with a weak D call TRBD2 (6 bases). The CDR3 has 14 residues. The V gene's germline CDR1 is SGHRS and CDR2 YFSETQ. V shed 4 bases and J shed 7 bases, with 18 bases lying between them. The CDR3 region has the DNA TGCGCCAGCAGCCCCGGGACTTCCTTTGGGGAGCAGTACTTC. It codes for CASSPGTSFGEQYF. The full variable domain, its missing parts supplied by reference TRBV5-1 and TRBJ2-7, is KAGVTQTPRYLIKTRGQQVTLSCSPISGHRSVSWYQQTPGQGLQFLFEYFSETQRNKGNFPGRFSGRQFSNSRSEMNVSTLELGDSALYLCASSPGTSFGEQYFGPGTRLTVT.

This chain joins TRBV11-3 and TRBJ2-2, with D possibly matching TRBD2 (6 bases). This CDR3 contains 16 residues. From germline, CDR1 is SGHNT and CDR2 YENEEA. V dropped 5 bases and J dropped 0 bases, with 13 bases sitting between them. This CDR3 reads CASSKIGGTNTGELFF. For the CDR3, the DNA is TGTGCCAGCAGCAAGATCGGGGGAACGAACACCGGGGAGCTGTTTTTT.

The rearrangement links TRBV16 to TRBJ1-1; D gene uncertain. The V end lost 6 bases, the J end lost 0 bases, and 8 bases lay between the germline ends. The CDR3 length is 13 residues. Germline V gene data show CDR1 as KGHSY and CDR2 as FQNENV. The DNA for the CDR3 is TGTGCCAGCAGTTTTCAGGTGAACACTGAAGCTTTCTTT. This translates into CASSFQVNTEAFF.

The chain recombines TRBV7-9 with TRBJ1-6; 7 positions match TRBD1. CDR1 and CDR2 from the germline V gene are SEHNR and FQNEAQ (reference sequence). The CDR3 has 16 residues. The trim removed 2 bases at V and 0 bases at J, leaving 1 base unmatched. The CDR3 sequence: CASSLPGGSYNSPLHF. The CDR3 bases are TGTGCCAGCAGCTTACCAGGGGGCTCCTATAATTCACCCCTCCACTTT. Full variable domain (missing parts from reference TRBV7-9 and TRBJ1-6): DTGVSQNPRHKITKRGQNVTFRCDPISEHNRLYWYRQTLGQGPEFLTYFQNEAQLEKSRLLSDRFSAERPKGSFSTLEIQRTEQGDSAMYLCASSLPGGSYNSPLHFGNGTRLTVT.

V usage is TRBV6-1 and J usage is TRBJ2-1; 7 bases agree with TRBD1. Trimming cost V 4 bases and J 3 bases; bases outside gene matches: 12. Germline V gene sequence: CDR1 MNHNS, CDR2 SASEGT. The CDR3 is 17 residues long. Here the CDR3 DNA reads TGTGCCAGCAGTGTGCTTTCGGGGACAGCTAACTACAATGAGCAGTTCTTC. As protein: CASSVLSGTANYNEQFF.

V and J are TRBV2 and TRBJ1-5; D is perhaps TRBD1 (6 bases). The V gene's germline CDR1 is SNHLY and CDR2 FYNNEI. The CDR3 runs 14 residues. The V end lost 7 bases, the J end lost 4 bases, and 14 bases lay between the germline ends. The CDR3 spells CASTLQGNNQPQHF. DNA of the CDR3: TGTGCCAGCACCCTCCAGGGGAATAATCAGCCCCAGCATTTT.

This clone was detected a few times. The chain carries TRBV11-2 and TRBJ2-7; D unclear. Trimming stripped 6 bases from V and 4 bases from J, with 10 bases between. The length of the CDR3 is 12 residues. Germline lookup yields CDR1 SGHAT and CDR2 FQNNGV. CDR3 region: CASSPLQYEQYF. The CDR3 nucleotides read TGTGCCAGCAGTCCCCTCCAGTACGAGCAGTACTTC.

The chain uses TRBV5-6 and TRBJ1-1; TRBD1 might be the D (5 bases). The germline V gene has CDR1 SGHDT and CDR2 YYEEEE. This CDR3 contains 15 residues. Trimming took 1 base from V and 0 from J, leaving 10 bases between them. The CDR3 reads CASSLSGHLNTEAFF. The CDR3 DNA follows: TGTGCCAGCAGCTTGAGTGGACACCTGAACACTGAAGCTTTCTTT.

The rearrangement links TRBV16 to TRBJ1-2, with D possibly TRBD1 on 6 matching bases. Germline values: CDR1 KGHSY, CDR2 FQNENV. The CDR3 totals 16 residues. V was clipped by 0 bases and J by 0 bases, with 11 bases between them. The CDR3 sequence is CASSQSRDRPNYGYTF. Here the CDR3 DNA reads TGTGCCAGCAGCCAATCCCGAGACAGGCCTAACTATGGCTACACCTTC.

This clone was recorded a few times. This rearrangement joins TRBV28 to TRBJ1-1, with TRBD1 as a possible D gene (6 bases). CDR1 and CDR2 (germline): MDHEN, SYDVKM. The V and J ends lost 5 bases and 10 bases respectively, with 14 bases between them. The CDR3 loop spans 12 amino acids. CDR3 sequence: CASSDPQGRAFF. The CDR3 DNA reads TGTGCCAGCAGTGACCCACAGGGAAGAGCTTTCTTT.

The J gene is TRBJ1-1, the V gene TRBV7-2; D gene ambiguous. Per germline, CDR1 SGHTA and CDR2 FQGNSA. V gave up 1 base and J gave up 5 bases, with 11 bases separating them. This CDR3 contains 14 residues. CDR3 amino acids: CASSLVMVLTEAFF. The CDR3 bases are TGTGCCAGCAGCTTAGTAATGGTACTGACTGAAGCTTTCTTT.

This rearrangement joins TRBV6-5 to TRBJ1-1, with a tentative D call TRBD1 (6 bases). Germline CDR1 reads MNHEY; CDR2 reads SVGAGI. Trimming shortened V by 4 bases and J by 1 base, and 13 bases separated the two germline ends. This CDR3 region has 15 residues. CDR3 coding DNA: TGTGCCAGCAGTTCGAGGGACACCAGGAACACTGAAGCTTTCTTT. It codes for CASSSRDTRNTEAFF.

The chain uses TRBV5-4 and TRBJ1-6, with 10 bases identical to TRBD1. The germline CDR1 and CDR2 sequences are SGHNT and YYREEE (reference sequence). V lost 5 bases to trimming and J lost 7 bases; unmatched junction nucleotides: 6. The CDR3 runs to 15 residues. CDR3 loop: CASRKGTGVNSPLHF. The CDR3 DNA is TGTGCCAGCAGAAAGGGGACAGGGGTCAATTCACCCCTCCACTTT. The entire variable domain, with the rest obtained from reference TRBV5-4 and TRBJ1-6, is as follows: ETGVTQSPTHLIKTRGQQVTLRCSSQSGHNTVSWYQQALGQGPQFIFQYYREEENGRGNFPPRFSGLQFPNYSSELNVNALELDDSALYLCASRKGTGVNSPLHFGNGTRLTVT.

The J gene is TRBJ2-7, the V gene TRBV27; 7 bases are shared with TRBD1. This CDR3 is built from 13 residues. J lost 3 bases, V lost 5 bases, and 4 bases had no gene match. Germline assignment: CDR1 MNHEY and CDR2 SMNVEV (reference sequence). CDR3 sequence: CASSIGQDYEQYF. The DNA of the CDR3 is TGTGCCAGCAGTATAGGACAGGACTACGAGCAGTACTTC.

The chain links TRBV10-1 to TRBJ2-7; TRBD1 agrees at 7 bases. This CDR3 has 13 amino acids. The junction had 11 bases not matched to a gene; V was cut back by 5 bases and J by 10 bases. Per the germline V gene, CDR1 is WNHNN and CDR2 is SYGVQD (reference sequence). The CDR3 protein is CASSPGTAGYQYF. CDR3 sequence (DNA): TGCGCCAGCAGTCCCGGGACAGCAGGCTACCAGTACTTC.

Worth noting for this clone: This same CDR3 is encoded by further DNA sequences in the sample. J is TRBJ2-5 and V is TRBV10-3, with 7 bases aligning to TRBD1. This CDR3 has 12 amino acids. Unmatched junction bases numbered 3, after V lost 8 bases and J lost 3 bases. The germline V gene has CDR1 ENHRY and CDR2 SYGVKD. This CDR3 reads CAISDREETQYF. In DNA, the CDR3 is TGTGCCATCTCCGACAGGGAAGAGACCCAGTACTTC.

In this sample, this clone turned up once. The chain is built from TRBV5-4 and TRBJ1-2; no clear D gene. CDR1 and CDR2 from the germline V gene are SGHNT and YYREEE (reference sequence). Between the trimmed V and J ends, which lost 3 bases and 4 bases, there was a span of 16 bases. CDR3 size: 15 residues. CDR3 residues: CASSSPGLTGYGYTF. For the CDR3, the DNA is TGTGCCAGCAGCTCGCCCGGACTTACCGGCTATGGCTACACCTTC.

The chain employs TRBV2 and TRBJ2-1, with 9 bases that match TRBD2. The V gene end was trimmed by 6 bases and the J gene end by 8 bases; junction bases not matched to a gene: 11. The CDR3 covers 15 residues. Germline lookup yields CDR1 SNHLY and CDR2 FYNNEI. CDR3 in amino acids: CASRGSGGNVDEQFF. DNA of the CDR3: TGTGCCAGCAGGGGTAGCGGGGGCAACGTCGATGAGCAGTTCTTC.

This chain uses TRBV27 with TRBJ1-2, with a possible D match to TRBD1 (6 bases). Germline values: CDR1 MNHEY, CDR2 SMNVEV (reference sequence). Trimming took 9 bases from V and 2 from J, leaving 16 bases between them. CDR3 size: 14 residues. The CDR3 sequence is CASSRRGGNYGYTF. CDR3 coding DNA: TGTGCCAGTAGCCGCAGGGGCGGAAACTATGGCTACACCTTC.

The chain has TRBV12-5 and TRBJ2-7, with 9 positions matching TRBD1. With V trimmed by 6 bases and J by 5 bases, 8 bases remained unmatched. CDR1 is LGHNT, CDR2 FRNRAP, per germline. This CDR3 comprises 14 residues. DNA for the CDR3: TGTGCTAGTGGACGAGGGACAGGGAGTAACGAGCAGTACTTC. Translating gives CASGRGTGSNEQYF.

The rearrangement joins TRBV10-2 to TRBJ1-5; tentatively, D is TRBD1 (6 bases). This CDR3 contains 13 residues. Trimming cost V 6 bases and J 5 bases, with 11 bases left between them. CDR1 is WSHSY and CDR2 is SAAADI in the germline V gene. The CDR3 sequence is CASRTGWDQPQHF. CDR3 nucleotides: TGCGCCAGCAGAACAGGGTGGGATCAGCCCCAGCATTTT.